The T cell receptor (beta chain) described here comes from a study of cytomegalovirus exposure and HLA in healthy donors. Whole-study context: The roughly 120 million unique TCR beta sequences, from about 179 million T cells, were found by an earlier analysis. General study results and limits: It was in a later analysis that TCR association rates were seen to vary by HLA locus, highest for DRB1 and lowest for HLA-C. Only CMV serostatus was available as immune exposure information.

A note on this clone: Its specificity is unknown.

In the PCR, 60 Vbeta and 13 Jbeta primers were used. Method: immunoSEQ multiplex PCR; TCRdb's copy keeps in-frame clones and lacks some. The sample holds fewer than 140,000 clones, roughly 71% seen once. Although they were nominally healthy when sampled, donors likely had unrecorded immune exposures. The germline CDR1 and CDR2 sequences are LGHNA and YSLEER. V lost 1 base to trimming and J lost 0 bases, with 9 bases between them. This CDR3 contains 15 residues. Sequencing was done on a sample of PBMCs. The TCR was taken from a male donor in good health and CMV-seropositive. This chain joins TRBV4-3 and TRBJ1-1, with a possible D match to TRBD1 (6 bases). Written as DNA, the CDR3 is TGCGCCAGCAGCCAAGGGACAGATATGAACACTGAAGCTTTCTTT. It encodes CASSQGTDMNTEAFF.